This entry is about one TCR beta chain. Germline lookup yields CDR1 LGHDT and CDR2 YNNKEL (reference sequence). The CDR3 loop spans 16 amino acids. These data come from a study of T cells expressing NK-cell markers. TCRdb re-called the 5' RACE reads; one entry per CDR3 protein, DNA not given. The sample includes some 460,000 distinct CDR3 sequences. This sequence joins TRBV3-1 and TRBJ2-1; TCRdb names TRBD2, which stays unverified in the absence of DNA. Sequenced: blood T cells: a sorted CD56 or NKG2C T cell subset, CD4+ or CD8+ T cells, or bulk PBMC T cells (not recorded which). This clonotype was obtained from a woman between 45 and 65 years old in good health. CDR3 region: CASSGLGTSRGNEQFF.